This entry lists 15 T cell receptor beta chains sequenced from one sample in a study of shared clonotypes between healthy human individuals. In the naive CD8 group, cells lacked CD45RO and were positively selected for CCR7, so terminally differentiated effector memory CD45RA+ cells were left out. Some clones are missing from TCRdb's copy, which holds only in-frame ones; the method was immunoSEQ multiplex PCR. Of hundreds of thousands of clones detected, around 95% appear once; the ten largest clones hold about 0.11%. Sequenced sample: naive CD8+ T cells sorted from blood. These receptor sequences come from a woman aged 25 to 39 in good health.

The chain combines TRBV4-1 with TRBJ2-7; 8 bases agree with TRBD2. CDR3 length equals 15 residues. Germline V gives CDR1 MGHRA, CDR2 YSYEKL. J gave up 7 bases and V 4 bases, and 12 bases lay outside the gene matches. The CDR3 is CASSLRSSGMEEQYF. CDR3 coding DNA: TGCGCCAGCAGCCTTCGGAGTAGCGGGATGGAAGAGCAGTACTTC.

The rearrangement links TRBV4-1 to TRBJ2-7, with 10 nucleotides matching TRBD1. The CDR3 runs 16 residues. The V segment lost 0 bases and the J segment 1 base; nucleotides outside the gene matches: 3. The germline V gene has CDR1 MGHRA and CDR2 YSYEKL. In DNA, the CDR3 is TGCGCCAGCAGCCAAGAGACAGGGGGCCTTTCCTACGAGCAGTACTTC. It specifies CASSQETGGLSYEQYF.

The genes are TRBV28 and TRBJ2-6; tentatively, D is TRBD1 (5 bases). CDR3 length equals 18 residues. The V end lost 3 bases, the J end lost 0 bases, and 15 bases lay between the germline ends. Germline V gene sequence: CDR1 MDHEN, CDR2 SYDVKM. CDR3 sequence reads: CASSFVRDQNSGANVLTF. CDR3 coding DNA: TGTGCCAGCAGTTTTGTCAGGGATCAAAACTCTGGGGCCAACGTCCTGACTTTC.

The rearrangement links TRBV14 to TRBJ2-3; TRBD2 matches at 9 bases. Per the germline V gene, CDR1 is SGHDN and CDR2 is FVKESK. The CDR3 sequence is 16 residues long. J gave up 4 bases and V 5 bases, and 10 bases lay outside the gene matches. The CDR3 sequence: CASSIAAGGSADTQYF. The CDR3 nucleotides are TGTGCCAGCAGCATTGCGGCGGGGGGGAGCGCAGATACGCAGTATTTT. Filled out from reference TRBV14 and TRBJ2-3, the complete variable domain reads EAGVTQFPSHSVIEKGQTVTLRCDPISGHDNLYWYRRVMGKEIKFLLHFVKESKQDESGMPNNRFLAERTGGTYSTLKVQPAELEDSGVYFCASSIAAGGSADTQYFGPGTRLTVL.

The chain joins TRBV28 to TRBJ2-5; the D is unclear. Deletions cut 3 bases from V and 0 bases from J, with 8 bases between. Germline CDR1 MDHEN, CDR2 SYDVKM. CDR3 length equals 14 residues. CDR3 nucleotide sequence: TGTGCCAGCAGTTTGTGGGCGGACCAAGAGACCCAGTACTTC. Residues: CASSLWADQETQYF. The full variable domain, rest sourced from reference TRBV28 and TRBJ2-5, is DVKVTQSSRYLVKRTGEKVFLECVQDMDHENMFWYRQDPGLGLRLIYFSYDVKMKEKGDIPEGYSVSREKKERFSLILESASTNQTSMYLCASSLWADQETQYFGPGTRLLVL.

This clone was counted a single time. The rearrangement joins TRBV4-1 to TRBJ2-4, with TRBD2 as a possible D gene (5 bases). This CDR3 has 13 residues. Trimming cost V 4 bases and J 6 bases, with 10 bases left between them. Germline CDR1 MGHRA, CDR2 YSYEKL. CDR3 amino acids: CASSLIGGNIQYF. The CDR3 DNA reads TGCGCCAGCAGCCTAATAGGAGGAAACATTCAGTACTTC.

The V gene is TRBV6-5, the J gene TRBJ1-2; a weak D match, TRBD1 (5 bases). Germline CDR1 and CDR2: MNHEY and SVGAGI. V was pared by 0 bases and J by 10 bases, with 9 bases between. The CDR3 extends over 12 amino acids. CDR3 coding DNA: TGTGCCAGCAGTTACTCGGGAGGGGCCTACACCTTC. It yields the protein CASSYSGGAYTF.

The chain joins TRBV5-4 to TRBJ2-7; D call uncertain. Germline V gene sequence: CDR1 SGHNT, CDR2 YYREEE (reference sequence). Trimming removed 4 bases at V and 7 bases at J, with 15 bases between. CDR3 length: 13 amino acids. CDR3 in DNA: TGTGCCAGCAGCCCGGATACTTTGGAGGAGCAGTACTTC. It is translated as CASSPDTLEEQYF.

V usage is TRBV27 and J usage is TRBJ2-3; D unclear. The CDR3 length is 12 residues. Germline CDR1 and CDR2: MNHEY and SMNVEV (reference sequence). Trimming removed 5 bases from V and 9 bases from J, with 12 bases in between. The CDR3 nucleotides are TGTGCCAGCAGTGCCCTCCTGGGGACGCAGTATTTT. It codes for CASSALLGTQYF.

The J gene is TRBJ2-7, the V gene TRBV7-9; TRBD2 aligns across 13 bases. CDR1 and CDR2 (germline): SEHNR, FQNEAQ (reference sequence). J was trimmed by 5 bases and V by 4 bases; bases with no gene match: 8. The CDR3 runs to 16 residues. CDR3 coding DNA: TGTGCCAGCAGCTCGCGTACTAGCGGGAGGGCCGACGAGCAGTACTTC. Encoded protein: CASSSRTSGRADEQYF.

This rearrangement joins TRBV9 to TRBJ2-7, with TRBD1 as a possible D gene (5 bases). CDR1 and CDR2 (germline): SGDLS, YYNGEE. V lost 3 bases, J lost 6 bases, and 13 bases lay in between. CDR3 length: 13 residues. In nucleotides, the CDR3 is TGTGCCAGCAGCGAGGGGTCAGTTGGCGAGCAGTACTTC. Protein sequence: CASSEGSVGEQYF.

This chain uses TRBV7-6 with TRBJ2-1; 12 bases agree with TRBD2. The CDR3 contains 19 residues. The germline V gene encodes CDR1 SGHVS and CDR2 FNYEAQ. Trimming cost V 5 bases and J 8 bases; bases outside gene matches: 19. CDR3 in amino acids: CASSRSFWASGRAGDEQFF. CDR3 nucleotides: TGTGCCAGCAGCCGCAGCTTCTGGGCTAGCGGGAGGGCCGGCGATGAGCAGTTCTTC.

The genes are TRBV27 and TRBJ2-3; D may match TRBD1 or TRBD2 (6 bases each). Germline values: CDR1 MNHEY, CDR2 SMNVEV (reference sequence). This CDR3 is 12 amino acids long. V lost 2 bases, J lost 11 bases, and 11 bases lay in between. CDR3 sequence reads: CASSLGRGQQYF. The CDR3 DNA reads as TGTGCCAGCAGTTTAGGGCGGGGACAGCAGTATTTT.

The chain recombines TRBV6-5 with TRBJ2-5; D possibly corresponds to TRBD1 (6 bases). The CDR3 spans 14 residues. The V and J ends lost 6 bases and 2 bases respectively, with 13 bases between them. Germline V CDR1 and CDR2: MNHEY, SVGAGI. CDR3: CASRTSGEQETQYF. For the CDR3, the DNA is TGTGCCAGCAGGACCTCAGGGGAACAAGAGACCCAGTACTTC.

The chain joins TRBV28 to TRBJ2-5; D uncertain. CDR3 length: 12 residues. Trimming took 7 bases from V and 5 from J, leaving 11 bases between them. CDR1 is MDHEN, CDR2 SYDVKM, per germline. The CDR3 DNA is TGTGCCAGCAACGACTTTGGGGAGACCCAGTACTTC. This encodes CASNDFGETQYF.